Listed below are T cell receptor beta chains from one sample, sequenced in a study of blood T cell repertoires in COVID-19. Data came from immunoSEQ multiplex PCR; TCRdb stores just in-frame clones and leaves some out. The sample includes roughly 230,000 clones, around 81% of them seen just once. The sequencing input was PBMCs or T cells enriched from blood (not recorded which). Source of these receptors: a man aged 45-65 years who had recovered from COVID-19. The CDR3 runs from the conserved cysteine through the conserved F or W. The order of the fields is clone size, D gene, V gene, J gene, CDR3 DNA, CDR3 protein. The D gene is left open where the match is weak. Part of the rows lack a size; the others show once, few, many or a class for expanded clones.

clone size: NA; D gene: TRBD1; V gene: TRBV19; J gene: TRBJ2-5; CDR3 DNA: TGTGCCAGTAGTATGTTTGGGACAGTAGGGACCCAGTACTTC; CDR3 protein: CASSMFGTVGTQYF
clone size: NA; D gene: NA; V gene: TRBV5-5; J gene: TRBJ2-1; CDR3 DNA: TGTGCCAGCAGCTTCCCCCGCGGAGTGGGGAGAATCAATGAGCAGTTCTTC; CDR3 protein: CASSFPRGVGRINEQFF
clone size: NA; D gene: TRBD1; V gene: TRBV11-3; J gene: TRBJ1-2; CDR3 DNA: TGTGCCAGCAGCTTAGTAACAGGGGTTGGTGGCTACACCTTC; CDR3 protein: CASSLVTGVGGYTF
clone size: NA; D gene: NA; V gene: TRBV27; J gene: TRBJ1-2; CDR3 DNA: TGTGCCAGCAGATCGTTGGAACAGGGCGCCCTTAACTATGGCTACACCTTC; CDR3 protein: CASRSLEQGALNYGYTF
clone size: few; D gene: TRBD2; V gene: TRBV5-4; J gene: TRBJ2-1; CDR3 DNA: TGTGCCAGCAGCCTGGCTAGCGGGTTAAACAATGAGCAGTTCTTC; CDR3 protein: CASSLASGLNNEQFF
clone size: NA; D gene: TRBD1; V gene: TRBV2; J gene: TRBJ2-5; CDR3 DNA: TGTGCCAGCACCCGGGGGACAGGGGCGGGAGAGACCCAGTACTTC; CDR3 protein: CASTRGTGAGETQYF
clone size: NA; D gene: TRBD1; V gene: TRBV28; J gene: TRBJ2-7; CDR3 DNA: TGTGCCAGCAGCCCTGCACAGGGGGCGAGGGAGCAGTACTTC; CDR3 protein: CASSPAQGAREQYF
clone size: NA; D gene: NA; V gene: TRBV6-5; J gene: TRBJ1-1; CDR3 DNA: TGTGCCAGCAGTTACGCACAGAACACTGAAGCTTTCTTT; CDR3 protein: CASSYAQNTEAFF
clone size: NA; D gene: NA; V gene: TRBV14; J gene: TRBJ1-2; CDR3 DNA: TGTGCCAGCAGCCAATCCAGGCGTGGCTACACCTTC; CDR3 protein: CASSQSRRGYTF
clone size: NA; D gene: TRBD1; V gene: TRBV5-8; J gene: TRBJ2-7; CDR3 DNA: TGTGCCAGCAGACGCCCTACCTCCGACAGGGCCCACGAGCAGTACTTC; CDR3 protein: CASRRPTSDRAHEQYF
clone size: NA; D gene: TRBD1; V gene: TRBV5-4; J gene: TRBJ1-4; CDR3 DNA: TGTGCCAGCAGCTCCGAGGGACAGGGTAATGAAAAACTGTTTTTT; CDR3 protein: CASSSEGQGNEKLFF
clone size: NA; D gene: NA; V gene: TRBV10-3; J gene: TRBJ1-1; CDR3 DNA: TGTGCCATCAGTATACAGATGAACACTGAAGCTTTCTTT; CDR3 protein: CAISIQMNTEAFF
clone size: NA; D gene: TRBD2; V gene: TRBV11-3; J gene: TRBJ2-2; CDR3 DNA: TGTGCCAGCAGCACCTATAGCGGGGGGGCCGACACCGGGGAGCTGTTTTTT; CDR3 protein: CASSTYSGGADTGELFF
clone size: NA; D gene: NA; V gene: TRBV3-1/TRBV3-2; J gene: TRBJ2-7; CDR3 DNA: TGTGCCAGCAGCGACCTTCTTAGGGGCGAGCAGTACTTC; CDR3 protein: CASSDLLRGEQYF
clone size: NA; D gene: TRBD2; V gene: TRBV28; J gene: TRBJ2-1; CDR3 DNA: TGTGCCAGCAGTACTCCGAGACTAGCGGGAGTCGGCGATGAGCAGTTCTTC; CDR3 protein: CASSTPRLAGVGDEQFF
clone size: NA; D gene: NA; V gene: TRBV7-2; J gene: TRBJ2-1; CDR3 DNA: TGTGCCAGCATCATAGCGACAGGCGCCTACAATGAGCAGTTCTTC; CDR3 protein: CASIIATGAYNEQFF
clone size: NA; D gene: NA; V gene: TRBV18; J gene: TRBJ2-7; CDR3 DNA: TGTGCCAGCTCACCTCCTGTTGGGGGGACGGGACTTGTGCAGTACTTC; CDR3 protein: CASSPPVGGTGLVQYF
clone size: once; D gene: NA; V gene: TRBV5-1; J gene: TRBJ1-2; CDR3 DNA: TGCGCCAGCAGCTTTGACAGTAACTATGGCTACACCTTC; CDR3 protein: CASSFDSNYGYTF
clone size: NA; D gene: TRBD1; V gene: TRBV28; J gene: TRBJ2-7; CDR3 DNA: TGTGCCAGCAGTACCCGCAGGGGGCTTCGTTACGAGCAGTACTTC; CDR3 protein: CASSTRRGLRYEQYF
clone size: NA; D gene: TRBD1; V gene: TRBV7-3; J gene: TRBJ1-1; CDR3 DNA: TGTGCCAGCAGCACCGGGACAGGGGGCACTGAAGCTTTCTTT; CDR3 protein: CASSTGTGGTEAFF
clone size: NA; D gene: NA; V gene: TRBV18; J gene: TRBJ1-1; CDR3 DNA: TGTGCCAGCTCACCCCGGGTCGCCGCTAACACTGAAGCTTTCTTT; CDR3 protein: CASSPRVAANTEAFF
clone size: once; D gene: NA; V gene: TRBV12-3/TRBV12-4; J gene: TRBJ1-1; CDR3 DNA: TGTGCCAGCAGTTTATGGGGGGCTGAAGCTTTCTTT; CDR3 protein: CASSLWGAEAFF
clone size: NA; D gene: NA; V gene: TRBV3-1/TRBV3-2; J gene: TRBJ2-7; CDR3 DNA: TGTGCCAGCAGCCAAGTTGAGGGACTGGGCGAGCAGTACTTC; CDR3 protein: CASSQVEGLGEQYF
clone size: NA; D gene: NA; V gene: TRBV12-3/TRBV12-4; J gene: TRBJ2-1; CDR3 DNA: TGTGCCAGCGGGTGGCAAACTAGTACGTCCCCGTTCTTC; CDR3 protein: CASGWQTSTSPFF
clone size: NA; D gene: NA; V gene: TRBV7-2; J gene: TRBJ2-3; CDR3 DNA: TGTGCCAGCAGCTTAGGACTCACAGATACGCAGTATTTT; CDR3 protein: CASSLGLTDTQYF
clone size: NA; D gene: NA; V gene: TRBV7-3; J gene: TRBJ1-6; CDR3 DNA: TGTGCCAGCAGCCCCTCGGGTGCCAGCTATAATTCACCCCTCCACTTT; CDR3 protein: CASSPSGASYNSPLHF
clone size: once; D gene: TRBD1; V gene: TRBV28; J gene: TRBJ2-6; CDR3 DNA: TGTGCCAGCAGTTTATTAGGCAGGGGGCTGCATGGGGCCAACGTCCTGACTTTC; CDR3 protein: CASSLLGRGLHGANVLTF
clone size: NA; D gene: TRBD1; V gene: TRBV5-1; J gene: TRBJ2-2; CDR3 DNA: TGCGCCAGCAGCTTGGGGACAGGGGGCTCTGTCGGGGAGCTGTTTTTT; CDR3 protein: CASSLGTGGSVGELFF
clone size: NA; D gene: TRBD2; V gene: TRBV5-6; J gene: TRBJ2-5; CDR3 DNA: TGTGCCAGCAGCTTGGAAGCGGGGGGCTGGGAGACCCAGTACTTC; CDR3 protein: CASSLEAGGWETQYF
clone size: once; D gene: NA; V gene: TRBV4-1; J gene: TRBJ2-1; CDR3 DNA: TGCGCCAGCAACGAAAGAGGGCTCGGGAATGAGCAGTTCTTC; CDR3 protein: CASNERGLGNEQFF
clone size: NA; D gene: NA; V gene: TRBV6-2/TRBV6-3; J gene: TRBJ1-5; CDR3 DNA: TGTGCCAGCAGTTATTCCGGGGGGCGCCAGCCCCAGCATTTT; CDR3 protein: CASSYSGGRQPQHF
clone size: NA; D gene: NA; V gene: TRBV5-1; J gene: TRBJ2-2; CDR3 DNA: TGCGCCAGCGGAGGGAGTGTCACCGGGGAGCTGTTTTTT; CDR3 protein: CASGGSVTGELFF
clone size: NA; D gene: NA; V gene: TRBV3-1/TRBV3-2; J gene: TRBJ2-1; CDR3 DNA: TGTGCCAGCAGCCAAGAAGCTAGCGCCGTCACTGAGCAGTTCTTC; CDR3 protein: CASSQEASAVTEQFF
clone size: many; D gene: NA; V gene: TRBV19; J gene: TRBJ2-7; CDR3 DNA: TGTGCCAGTAGTGCCACCGGACAGCTCCTTAGGTACGAGCAGTACTTC; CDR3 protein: CASSATGQLLRYEQYF
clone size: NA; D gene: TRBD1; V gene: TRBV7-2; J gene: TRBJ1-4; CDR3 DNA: TGTGCCAGCAGCTTTAATGAGGGGGCGACCGGGATTTTT; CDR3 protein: CASSFNEGATGIF
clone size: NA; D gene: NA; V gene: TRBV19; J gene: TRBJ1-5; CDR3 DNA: TGTGCCAGTAGTCTCGCCGACTCGGGAAAGGGGCCCCAGCATTTT; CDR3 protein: CASSLADSGKGPQHF
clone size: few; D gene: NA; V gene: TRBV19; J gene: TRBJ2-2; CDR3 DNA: TGTGCCAGTAGTTTGATAGGGGCCGGGGAGCTGTTTTTT; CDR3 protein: CASSLIGAGELFF
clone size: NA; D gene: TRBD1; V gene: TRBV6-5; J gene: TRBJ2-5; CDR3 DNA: TGTGCCACCACCGGGACAGGGAAAGAGACCCAGTACTTC; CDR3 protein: CATTGTGKETQYF
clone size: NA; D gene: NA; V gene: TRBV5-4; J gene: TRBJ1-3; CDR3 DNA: TGTGTCAGCACTGGGGCCTCTGGAAACACCATATATTTT; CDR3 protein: CVSTGASGNTIYF
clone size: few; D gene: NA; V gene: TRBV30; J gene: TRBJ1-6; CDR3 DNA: TGTGCCTGGAGTGGCCCAGCAGGGTTCAGTTCACCCCTCCACTTT; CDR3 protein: CAWSGPAGFSSPLHF
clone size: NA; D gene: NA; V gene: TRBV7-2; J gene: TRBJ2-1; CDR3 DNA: TGTGCCAGCAGCTTACGCGGGGACAGACTCAACAATGAGCAGTTCTTC; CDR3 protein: CASSLRGDRLNNEQFF
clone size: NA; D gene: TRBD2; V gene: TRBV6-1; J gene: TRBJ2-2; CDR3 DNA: TGTGCCAGCAGTGACCGGTGGGGGGGTAACGGGGAGCTGTTTTTT; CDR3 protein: CASSDRWGGNGELFF
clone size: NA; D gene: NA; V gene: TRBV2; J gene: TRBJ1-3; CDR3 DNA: TGTGCCAGCAGTCCGGACAAGAGCTCTGGAAACACCATATATTTT; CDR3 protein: CASSPDKSSGNTIYF
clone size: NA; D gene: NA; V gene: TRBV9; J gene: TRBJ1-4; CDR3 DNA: TGTGCCAGCAGCGGGCCACAGGGAAAACTGTTTTTT; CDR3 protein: CASSGPQGKLFF
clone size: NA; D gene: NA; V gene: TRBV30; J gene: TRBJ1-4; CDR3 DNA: TGTGCCTGGAGTGTCCCCAGAGGACAGAGGTCTAATGAAAAACTGTTTTTT; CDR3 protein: CAWSVPRGQRSNEKLFF
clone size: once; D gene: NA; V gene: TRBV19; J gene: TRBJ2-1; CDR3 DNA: TGTGCCAGTAGTCGAGCGGTCAGCTCCTACAATGAGCAGTTCTTC; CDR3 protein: CASSRAVSSYNEQFF